The source of this T cell receptor (beta chain) is a study of graft-versus-host responses after intestinal transplantation. Study-level background: Transplant recipients had multivisceral, liver-intestinal, or isolated intestinal grafts. Each recipient received anti-thymocyte globulin induction, then tacrolimus and steroids for about three years.

Study results and caveats: Early HvG declines after transplant were associated with peak circulating GvH clone levels. The recipient marrow held GvH clones, and some of them showed up first in ileum or blood.

Note on this clone: Its antigen is as yet unknown.

Sequencing used immunoSEQ multiplex PCR; TCRdb keeps in-frame clones, though not all of them. The sample lists about 97,000 clones, 75% to 95% occurring once. CDR3 length: 13 residues. CDR1 and CDR2 from the germline V gene are SGHDT and YYEEEE. J is TRBJ2-5 and V is TRBV5-6, with D possibly TRBD1 on 5 matching bases. Judging by the DNA end, TRBJ2-7 fits better; the J call may be wrong. The source was PBMCs, collected about 450 days after intestinal transplant. This TCR was recovered from a human patient who received an intestinal transplant, so some T cells may come from the graft donor. The CDR3 is CASSPFWGNEQYF. As DNA, the CDR3 is TGTGCCAGCAGCCCTTTTTGGGGCAACGAGCAGTACTTC.